Shown below are 5 T cell receptor beta chains from a single sample sequenced in a study of blood T cell repertoires in COVID-19 (TCRdb year 2020). The library was produced with the immunoSEQ multiplex PCR assay. TCRdb took over this immuneACCESS table, retaining in-frame rearrangements with V and J assigned. Such tables are incomplete; in checked studies, under half of the missing clones stem from an unresolved V gene, and the remainder is unexplained. A total of more than 250,000 clones appear in this sample, around 88% of them only once. The ten largest make up around 1.6% of the sample. Material: peripheral blood. These receptors all come from a woman in her 30s with COVID-19, enrolled during active disease.

The chain couples TRBV21-1 to TRBJ1-1. TRBV21-1 is classified as a pseudogene. The CDR3 consists of 13 residues. The CDR3 protein is CASSKGANTEAFF. As DNA, the CDR3 is TGTGCCAGCAGCAAAGGCGCGAACACTGAAGCTTTCTTT.

This clone occurred a few times. The chain carries TRBV11-3 and TRBJ1-6; D is perhaps TRBD1 (6 bases). V lost 1 base to trimming and J lost 14 bases, with 9 bases between them. Germline V lookup: CDR1 SGHNT, CDR2 YENEEA. This CDR3 spans 12 amino acids. The CDR3 sequence is CASSLAQGSLHF. CDR3 DNA: TGTGCCAGCAGCTTAGCACAGGGCTCCCTCCACTTT.

This chain uses TRBV6-1 with TRBJ1-1; D possibly corresponds to TRBD1 (5 bases). V shed 1 base and J shed 12 bases, with 15 bases lying between them. Germline values: CDR1 MNHNS, CDR2 SASEGT. This CDR3 comprises 13 residues. This CDR3 is CASSEGGPLLPFF. The CDR3 coding sequence is TGTGCCAGCAGTGAAGGGGGCCCGTTGTTACCTTTCTTT.

V gene TRBV10-1 combines with J gene TRBJ2-1, with D uncertain. Germline lookup yields CDR1 WNHNN and CDR2 SYGVQD (reference sequence). The CDR3 has 12 residues. With 3 bases removed from V and 8 bases from J, the gap between germline ends came to 8 bases. This chain's CDR3 is CASSDSLDEQFF. CDR3 DNA: TGCGCCAGCAGTGACTCTCTCGATGAGCAGTTCTTC.

This chain joins TRBV6-5 and TRBJ2-1; 7 nucleotides agree with TRBD2. Trimming at V came to 5 bases and at J to 10 bases, leaving 2 bases not matched to a gene. The CDR3 length is 11 residues. Germline CDR1 MNHEY, CDR2 SVGAGI. CDR3 DNA sequence: TGTGCCAGCAGTACACTAGCGGAGCAGTTCTTC. Encoded protein: CASSTLAEQFF.